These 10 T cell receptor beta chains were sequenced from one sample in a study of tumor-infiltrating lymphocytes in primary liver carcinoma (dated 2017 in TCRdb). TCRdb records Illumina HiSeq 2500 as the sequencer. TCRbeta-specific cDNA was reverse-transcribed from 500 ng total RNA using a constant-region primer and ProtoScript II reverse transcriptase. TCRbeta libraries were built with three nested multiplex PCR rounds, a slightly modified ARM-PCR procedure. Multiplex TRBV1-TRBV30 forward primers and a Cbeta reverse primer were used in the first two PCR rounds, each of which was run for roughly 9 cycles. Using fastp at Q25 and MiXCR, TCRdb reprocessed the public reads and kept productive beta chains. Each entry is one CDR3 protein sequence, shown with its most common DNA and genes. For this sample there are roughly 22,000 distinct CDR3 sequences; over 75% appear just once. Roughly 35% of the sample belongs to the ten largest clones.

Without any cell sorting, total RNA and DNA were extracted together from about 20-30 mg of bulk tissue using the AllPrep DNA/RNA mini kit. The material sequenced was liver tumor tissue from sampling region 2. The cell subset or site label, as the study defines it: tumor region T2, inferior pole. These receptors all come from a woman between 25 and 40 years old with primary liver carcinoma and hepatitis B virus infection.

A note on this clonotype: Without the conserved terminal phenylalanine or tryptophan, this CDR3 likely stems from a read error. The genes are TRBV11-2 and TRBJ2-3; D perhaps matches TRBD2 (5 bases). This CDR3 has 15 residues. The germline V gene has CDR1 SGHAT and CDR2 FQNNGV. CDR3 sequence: CVSSLVARSKDTQYY. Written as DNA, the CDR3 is TGTGTCAGCAGCTTAGTAGCGAGAAGCAAAGATACGCAGTATTAT.

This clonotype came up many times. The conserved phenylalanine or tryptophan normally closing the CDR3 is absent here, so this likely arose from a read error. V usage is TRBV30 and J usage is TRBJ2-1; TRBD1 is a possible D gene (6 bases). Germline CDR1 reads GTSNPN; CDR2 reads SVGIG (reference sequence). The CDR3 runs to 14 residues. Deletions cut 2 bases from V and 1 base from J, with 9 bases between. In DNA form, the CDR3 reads TGTGCCTGGAGTTCGGGACAATCCTACAATGAGCAGTTCCTC. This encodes CAWSSGQSYNEQFL.

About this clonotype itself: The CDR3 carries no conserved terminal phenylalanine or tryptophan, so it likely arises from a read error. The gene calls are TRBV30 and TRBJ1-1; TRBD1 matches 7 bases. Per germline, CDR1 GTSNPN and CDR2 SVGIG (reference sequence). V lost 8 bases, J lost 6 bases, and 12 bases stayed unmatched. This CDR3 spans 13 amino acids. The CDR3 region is CARNSQGGPEAFH. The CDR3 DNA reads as TGTGCCCGGAACTCCCAAGGGGGCCCTGAAGCTTTCCAT.

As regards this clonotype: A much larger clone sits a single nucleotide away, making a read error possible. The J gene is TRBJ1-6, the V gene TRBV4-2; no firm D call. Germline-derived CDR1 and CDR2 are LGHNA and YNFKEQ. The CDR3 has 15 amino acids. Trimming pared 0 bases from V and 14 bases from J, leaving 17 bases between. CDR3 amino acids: CASSQDITAVQSLHF. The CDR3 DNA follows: TGTGCCAGCAGCCAAGATATCACCGCCGTTCAGTCCCTCCACTTT.

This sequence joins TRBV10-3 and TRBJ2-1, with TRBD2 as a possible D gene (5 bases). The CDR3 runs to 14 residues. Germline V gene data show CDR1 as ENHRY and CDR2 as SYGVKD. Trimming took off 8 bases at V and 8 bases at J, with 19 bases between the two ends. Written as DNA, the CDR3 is TGTGCCATCCGTCCCACGGCGAGGCGGGATGAGCAGTTCTTC. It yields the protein CAIRPTARRDEQFF.

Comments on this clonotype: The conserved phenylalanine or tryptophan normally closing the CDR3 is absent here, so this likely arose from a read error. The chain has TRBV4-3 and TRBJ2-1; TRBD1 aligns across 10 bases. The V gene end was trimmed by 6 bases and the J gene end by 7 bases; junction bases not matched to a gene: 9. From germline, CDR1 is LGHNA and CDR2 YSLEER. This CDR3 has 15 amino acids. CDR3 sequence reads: CASRSRDRGVNEQFI. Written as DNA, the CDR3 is TGCGCCAGCAGAAGCCGGGACAGGGGTGTTAATGAGCAGTTCATC.

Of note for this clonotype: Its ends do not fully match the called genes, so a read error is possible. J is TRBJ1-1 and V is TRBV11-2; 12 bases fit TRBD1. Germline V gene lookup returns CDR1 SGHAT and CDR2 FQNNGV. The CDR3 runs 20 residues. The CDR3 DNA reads TGTGCCAGCAGCGCTTGGGACAGGGGGCGCAAGATGTGGAGTAACAATGAAGCTTTCTTT. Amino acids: CASSAWDRGRKMWSNNEAFF.

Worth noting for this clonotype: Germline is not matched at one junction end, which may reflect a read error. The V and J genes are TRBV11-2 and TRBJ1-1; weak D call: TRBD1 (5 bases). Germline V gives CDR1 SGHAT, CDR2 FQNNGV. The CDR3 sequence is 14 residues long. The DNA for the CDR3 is TGTGCCAGCGGATATACAGGTGGGAGGGCTGAAACTTTCTTT. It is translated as CASGYTGGRAETFF.

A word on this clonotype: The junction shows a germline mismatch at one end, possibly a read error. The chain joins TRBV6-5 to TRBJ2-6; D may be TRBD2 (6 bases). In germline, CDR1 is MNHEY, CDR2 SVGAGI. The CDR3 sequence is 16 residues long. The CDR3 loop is CASSYSSGAGANVPIF. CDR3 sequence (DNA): TGTGCCAGCAGCTACTCCTCGGGAGCTGGGGCCAACGTCCCCATTTTT.

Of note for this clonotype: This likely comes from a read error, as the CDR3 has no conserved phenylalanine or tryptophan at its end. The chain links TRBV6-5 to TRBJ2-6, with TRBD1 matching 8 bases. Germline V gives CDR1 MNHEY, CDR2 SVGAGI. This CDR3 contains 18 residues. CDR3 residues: CASSLWTGMKAGVNVLTL. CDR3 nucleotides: TGTGCCAGCAGTCTTTGGACAGGGATGAAAGCTGGGGTCAACGTCCTGACTTTG.